These 14 T cell receptor beta chains were all obtained from the same sample, sequenced in a study of blood T cell repertoires in COVID-19. Clones were read by immunoSEQ multiplex PCR, and TCRdb kept only the in-frame ones, dropping some. Among about 180,000 clones listed, approximately 83% were seen once. The material sequenced was peripheral blood. These receptors were obtained from a human donor in a cohort sampled during active COVID-19.

V is TRBV13 and J is TRBJ1-4; D gene unclear. This CDR3 region has 14 residues. Germline V gives CDR1 PRHDT, CDR2 FYEKMQ (reference sequence). With 5 bases removed from V and 0 bases from J, the gap between germline ends came to 7 bases. The CDR3 loop is CASSPSTTNEKLFF. CDR3 nucleotides: TGTGCCAGCAGCCCCAGTACAACTAATGAAAAACTGTTTTTT.

The chain combines TRBV5-1 with TRBJ2-1; 10 nucleotides line up with TRBD1. Germline loops: CDR1 SGHRS, CDR2 YFSETQ. The length of the CDR3 is 13 residues. After removal of 7 bases from V and 6 bases from J, the junction contained 4 bases not matched to a gene. Here the CDR3 DNA reads TGCGCCAGCGGGACAGGGGAGGGCAATGAGCAGTTCTTC. Its protein is CASGTGEGNEQFF. The full variable domain, with the rest looked up from reference TRBV5-1 and TRBJ2-1, is KAGVTQTPRYLIKTRGQQVTLSCSPISGHRSVSWYQQTPGQGLQFLFEYFSETQRNKGNFPGRFSGRQFSNSRSEMNVSTLELGDSALYLCASGTGEGNEQFFGPGTRLTVL.

The chain recombines TRBV19 with TRBJ1-2; D remains ambiguous. Deletions cut 3 bases from V and 1 base from J, with 6 bases between. The CDR3 length is 13 residues. CDR1 and CDR2 (germline): LNHDA, SQIVND (reference sequence). The CDR3 loop is CASSIGSNYGYTF. The CDR3 nucleotides are TGTGCCAGTAGTATCGGTAGTAACTATGGCTACACCTTC.

The gene calls are TRBV12-3 or TRBV12-4 and TRBJ1-2; D unclear. The V end lost 5 bases, the J end lost 4 bases, and 11 bases lay between the germline ends. This CDR3 region has 13 residues. CDR3 region: CASSLLRSYGYTF. DNA of the CDR3: TGTGCCAGCAGTCTACTCCGAAGCTATGGCTACACCTTC.

The chain employs TRBV3-1 (or the pseudogene TRBV3-2) and TRBJ2-3, with 7 bases fitting TRBD1. Germline values: CDR1 LGHDT, CDR2 YNNKEL (reference sequence). Trimming at V came to 6 bases and at J to 5 bases, leaving 8 bases not matched to a gene. The length of the CDR3 is 14 residues. CDR3 in DNA: TGTGCCAGCAGAAGGACAGGAGTGCAAGATACGCAGTATTTT. This sequence encodes CASRRTGVQDTQYF.

The J gene is TRBJ1-1, the V gene TRBV15; a possible D gene is TRBD1 (6 bases). V was clipped by 5 bases and J by 11 bases, with 18 bases between them. This CDR3 contains 13 residues. CDR1 is LNHNV, CDR2 YYDKDF, per germline (reference sequence). The CDR3 region is CATSRHTGPKAFF. The CDR3 region has the DNA TGTGCCACCAGCCGTCATACAGGGCCAAAGGCTTTCTTT. Filled out from reference TRBV15 and TRBJ1-1, the complete variable domain reads DAMVIQNPRYQVTQFGKPVTLSCSQTLNHNVMYWYQQKSSQAPKLLFHYYDKDFNNEADTPDNFQSRRPNTSFCFLDIRSPGLGDTAMYLCATSRHTGPKAFFGQGTRLTVV.

This rearrangement joins TRBV9 to TRBJ2-7; TRBD2 aligns across 10 bases. The germline V gene encodes CDR1 SGDLS and CDR2 YYNGEE. The CDR3 length is 15 residues. With V trimmed by 0 bases and J by 7 bases, 7 bases remained unmatched. Written as DNA, the CDR3 is TGTGCCAGCAGCGTAGGTCTAGCGGGAGTGGAGGAGCAGTACTTC. It translates to CASSVGLAGVEEQYF.

The chain is built from TRBV7-3 and TRBJ1-1; weak D call: TRBD1 (6 bases). The ends were cut back, 0 bases at V and 9 bases at J, with 11 bases in the middle. The CDR3 is made up of 13 amino acids. The germline gives CDR1 SGHTA, CDR2 FQGTGA. CDR3 nucleotide sequence: TGTGCCAGCAGCTTAACTGAGGACAGACAAGCTTTCTTT. Translation gives CASSLTEDRQAFF. The full variable domain, its missing parts supplied by reference TRBV7-3 and TRBJ1-1, is GAGVSQTPSNKVTEKGKYVELRCDPISGHTALYWYRQSLGQGPEFLIYFQGTGAADDSGLPNDRFFAVRPEGSVSTLKIQRTERGDSAVYLCASSLTEDRQAFFGQGTRLTVV.

CDR3 residues: CASSQDLGAYEQYF. CDR3 nucleotide sequence: TGTGCCAGCAGCCAAGATCTGGGGGCGTATGAGCAGTACTTC. This rearrangement joins TRBV3-1 (or the pseudogene TRBV3-2) to TRBJ2-7; perhaps TRBD1 as D (6 bases). V lost 0 bases, J lost 7 bases, and 13 bases lay in between. The V gene's germline CDR1 is LGHDT and CDR2 YNNKEL (reference sequence). The CDR3 is 14 residues long.

The table lists this clone with a few counts. The V call is TRBV7-8, the J call TRBJ1-1, with D perhaps matching TRBD1 (5 bases). The CDR3 runs 12 residues. The germline V and J ends were trimmed by 1 base and 11 bases, with 11 bases remaining between them. Germline lookup yields CDR1 SGHVS and CDR2 FQNEAQ. The CDR3 DNA is TGTGCCAGCAGCTTAGTGGGGCTGGGGGCTTTCTTT. Amino acids: CASSLVGLGAFF.

V is TRBV7-9 and J is TRBJ2-3; TRBD2 matches at 8 bases. CDR1 is SEHNR and CDR2 is FQNEAQ in the germline V gene (reference sequence). V trimming: 4 bases; J trimming: 1 base; junction bases outside the gene matches: 4. The CDR3 consists of 15 residues. The chain's CDR3 is CASSSAGARTDTQYF. The CDR3 coding sequence is TGTGCCAGCAGCTCAGCGGGGGCTCGCACAGATACGCAGTATTTT.

This clone was seen only a few times. V and J are TRBV7-9 and TRBJ2-7; 10 nucleotides match TRBD1. This CDR3 contains 16 residues. The junction had 10 bases not matched to a gene; V was cut back by 5 bases and J by 3 bases. CDR1 SEHNR and CDR2 FQNEAQ come from the germline V gene (reference sequence). The CDR3 loop reads CASSATGTGVDYEQYF. The CDR3 coding sequence is TGTGCCAGCAGCGCAACCGGGACAGGGGTAGACTACGAGCAGTACTTC.

This CDR3 reads CASSGTGGTEAFF. The CDR3 nucleotides read TGTGCCAGTAGCGGGACAGGGGGGACTGAAGCTTTCTTT. The chain joins TRBV19 to TRBJ1-1; 11 bases map to TRBD1. This CDR3 has 13 residues. V was clipped by 6 bases and J by 5 bases; unmatched bases: 2. Germline CDR1 is LNHDA and CDR2 is SQIVND (reference sequence).

The rearrangement joins TRBV24-1 to TRBJ1-1, with D possibly TRBD1 on 6 matching bases. Trimming took 2 bases from V and 8 from J, leaving 8 bases between them. CDR3 length equals 12 residues. Looked up from germline, CDR1 is KGHDR and CDR2 is SFDVKD. CDR3 region: CATSDSTGEAFF. The CDR3 DNA sequence: TGTGCCACCAGTGATTCTACAGGGGAAGCTTTCTTT.